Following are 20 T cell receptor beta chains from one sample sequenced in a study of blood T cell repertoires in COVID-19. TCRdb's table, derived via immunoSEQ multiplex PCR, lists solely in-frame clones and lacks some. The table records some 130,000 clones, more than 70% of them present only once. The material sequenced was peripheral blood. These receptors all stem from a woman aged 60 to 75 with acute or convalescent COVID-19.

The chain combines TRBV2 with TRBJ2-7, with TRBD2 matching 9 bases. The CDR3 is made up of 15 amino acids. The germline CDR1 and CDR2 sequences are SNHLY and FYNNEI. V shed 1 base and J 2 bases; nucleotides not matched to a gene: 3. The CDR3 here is CASSEEAGGPYEQYF. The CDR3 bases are TGTGCCAGCAGTGAAGAAGCGGGAGGTCCCTACGAGCAGTACTTC.

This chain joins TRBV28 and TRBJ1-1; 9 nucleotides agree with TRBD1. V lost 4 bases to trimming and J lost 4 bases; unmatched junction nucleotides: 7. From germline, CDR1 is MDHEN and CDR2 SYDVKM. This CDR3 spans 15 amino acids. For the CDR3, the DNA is TGTGCCAGCAGTTCACACAGGGGGCTGGGCACTGAAGCTTTCTTT. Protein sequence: CASSSHRGLGTEAFF.

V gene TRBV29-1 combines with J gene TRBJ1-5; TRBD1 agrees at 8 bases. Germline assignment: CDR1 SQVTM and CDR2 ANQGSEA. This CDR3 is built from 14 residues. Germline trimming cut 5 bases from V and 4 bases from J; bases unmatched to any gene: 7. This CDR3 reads CSVKSQGANQPQHF. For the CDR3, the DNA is TGCAGCGTTAAGAGCCAGGGGGCAAATCAGCCCCAGCATTTT.

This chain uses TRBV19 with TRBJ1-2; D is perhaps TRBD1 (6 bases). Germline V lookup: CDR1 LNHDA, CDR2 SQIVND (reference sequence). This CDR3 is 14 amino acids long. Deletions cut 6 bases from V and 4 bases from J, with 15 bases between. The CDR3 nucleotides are TGTGCCAGTAGCGGGGGGGCCAGTGCCTATGGCTACACCTTC. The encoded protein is CASSGGASAYGYTF.

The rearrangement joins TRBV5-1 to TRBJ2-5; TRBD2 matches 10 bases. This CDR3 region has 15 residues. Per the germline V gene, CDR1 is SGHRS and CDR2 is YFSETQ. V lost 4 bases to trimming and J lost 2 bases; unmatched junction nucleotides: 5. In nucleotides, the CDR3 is TGCGCCAGCAGCACACCGGGACTAGCGCAAGAGACCCAGTACTTC. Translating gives CASSTPGLAQETQYF.

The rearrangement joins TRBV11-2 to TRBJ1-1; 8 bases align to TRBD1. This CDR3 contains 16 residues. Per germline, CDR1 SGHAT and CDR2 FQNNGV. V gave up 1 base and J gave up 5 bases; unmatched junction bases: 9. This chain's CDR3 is CASSLGAHRGGTEAFF. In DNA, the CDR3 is TGTGCCAGCAGCTTAGGAGCCCACAGGGGGGGTACTGAAGCTTTCTTT.

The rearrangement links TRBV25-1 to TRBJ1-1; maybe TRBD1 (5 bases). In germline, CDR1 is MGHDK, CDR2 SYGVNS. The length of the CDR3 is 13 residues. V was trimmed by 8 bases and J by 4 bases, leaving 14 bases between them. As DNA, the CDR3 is TGTGCCAGCGGTCCAGGGTACTCCACTGAAGCTTTCTTT. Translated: CASGPGYSTEAFF. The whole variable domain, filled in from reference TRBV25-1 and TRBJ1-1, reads EADIYQTPRYLVIGTGKKITLECSQTMGHDKMYWYQQDPGMELHLIHYSYGVNSTEKGDLSSESTVSRIRTEHFPLTLESARPSHTSQYLCASGPGYSTEAFFGQGTRLTVV.

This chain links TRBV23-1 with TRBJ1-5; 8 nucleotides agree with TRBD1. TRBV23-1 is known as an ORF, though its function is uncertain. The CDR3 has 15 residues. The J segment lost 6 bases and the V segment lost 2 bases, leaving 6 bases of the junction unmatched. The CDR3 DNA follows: TGCGCCAGCAGTCAAGGATACAGGGGGTTTCAGCCCCAGCATTTT. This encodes CASSQGYRGFQPQHF.

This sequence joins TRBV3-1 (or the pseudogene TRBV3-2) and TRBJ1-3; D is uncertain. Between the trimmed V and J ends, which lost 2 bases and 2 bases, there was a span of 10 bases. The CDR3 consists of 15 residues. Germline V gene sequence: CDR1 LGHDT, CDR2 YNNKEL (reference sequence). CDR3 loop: CASSQPGFTGNTIYF. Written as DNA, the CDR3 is TGTGCCAGCAGCCAACCGGGGTTTACTGGAAACACCATATATTTT.

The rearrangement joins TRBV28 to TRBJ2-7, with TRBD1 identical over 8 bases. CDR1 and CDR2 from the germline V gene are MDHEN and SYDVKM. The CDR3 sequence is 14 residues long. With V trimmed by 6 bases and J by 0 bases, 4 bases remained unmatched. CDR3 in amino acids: CASRRQGISYEQYF. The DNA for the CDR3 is TGTGCCAGCAGGAGACAGGGGATCTCCTACGAGCAGTACTTC. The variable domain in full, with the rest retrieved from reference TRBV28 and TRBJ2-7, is DVKVTQSSRYLVKRTGEKVFLECVQDMDHENMFWYRQDPGLGLRLIYFSYDVKMKEKGDIPEGYSVSREKKERFSLILESASTNQTSMYLCASRRQGISYEQYFGPGTRLTVT.

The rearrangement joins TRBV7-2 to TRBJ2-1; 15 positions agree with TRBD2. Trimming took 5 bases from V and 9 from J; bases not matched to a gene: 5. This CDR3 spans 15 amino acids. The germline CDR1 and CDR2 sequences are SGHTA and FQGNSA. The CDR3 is CASSRGLAGGGEQFF. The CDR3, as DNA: TGTGCCAGCAGCCGGGGACTAGCGGGAGGAGGTGAGCAGTTCTTC.

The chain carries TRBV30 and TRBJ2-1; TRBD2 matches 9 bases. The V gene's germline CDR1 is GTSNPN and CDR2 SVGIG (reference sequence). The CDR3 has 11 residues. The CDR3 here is CAVLAGYEQFF. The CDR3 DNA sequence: TGTGCGGTCCTAGCGGGATATGAGCAGTTCTTC. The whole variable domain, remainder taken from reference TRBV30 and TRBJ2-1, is SQTIHQWPATLVQPVGSPLSLECTVEGTSNPNLYWYRQAAGRGLQLLFYSVGIGQISSEVPQNLSASRPQDRQFILSSKKLLLSDSGFYLCAVLAGYEQFFGPGTRLTVL.

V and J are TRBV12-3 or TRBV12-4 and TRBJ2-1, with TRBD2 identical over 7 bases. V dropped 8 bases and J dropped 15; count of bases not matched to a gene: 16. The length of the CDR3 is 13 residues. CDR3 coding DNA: TGTGCCAGCGGACCTTACGTCGGGCGGGAGTTGTTCTTC. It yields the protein CASGPYVGRELFF.

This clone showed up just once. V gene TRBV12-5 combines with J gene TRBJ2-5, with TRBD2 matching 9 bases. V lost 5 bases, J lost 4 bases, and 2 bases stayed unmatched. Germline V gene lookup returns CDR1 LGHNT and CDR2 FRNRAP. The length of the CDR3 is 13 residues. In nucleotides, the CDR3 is TGTGCTAGTGGTGAGGGACTAGCAGAGACCCAGTACTTC. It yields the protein CASGEGLAETQYF.

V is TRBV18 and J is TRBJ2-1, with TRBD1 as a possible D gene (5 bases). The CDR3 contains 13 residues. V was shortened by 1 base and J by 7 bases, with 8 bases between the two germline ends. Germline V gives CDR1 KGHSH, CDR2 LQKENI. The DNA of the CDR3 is TGTGCCAGCTCACCACGCAGGGAAAATGAGCAGTTCTTC. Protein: CASSPRRENEQFF.

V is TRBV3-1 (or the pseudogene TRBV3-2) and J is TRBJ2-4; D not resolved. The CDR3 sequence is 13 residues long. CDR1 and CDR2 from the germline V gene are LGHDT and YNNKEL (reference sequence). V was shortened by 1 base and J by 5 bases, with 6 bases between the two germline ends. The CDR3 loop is CASSQAVENIQYF. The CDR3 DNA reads TGTGCCAGCAGCCAAGCAGTGGAAAACATTCAGTACTTC.

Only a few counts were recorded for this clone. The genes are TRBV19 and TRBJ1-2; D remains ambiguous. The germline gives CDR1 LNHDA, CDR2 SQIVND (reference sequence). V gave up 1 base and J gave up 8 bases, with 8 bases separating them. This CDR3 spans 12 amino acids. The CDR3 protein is CASSIGVRGYTF. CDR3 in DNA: TGTGCCAGTAGTATAGGAGTTCGCGGCTACACCTTC.

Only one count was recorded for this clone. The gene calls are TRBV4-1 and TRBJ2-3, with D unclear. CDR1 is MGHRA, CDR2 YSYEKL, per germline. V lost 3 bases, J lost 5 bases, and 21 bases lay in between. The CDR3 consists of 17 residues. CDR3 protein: CASSQTFRSLVGDTQYF. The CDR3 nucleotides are TGCGCCAGCAGCCAGACCTTCCGGAGCCTGGTTGGAGATACGCAGTATTTT.

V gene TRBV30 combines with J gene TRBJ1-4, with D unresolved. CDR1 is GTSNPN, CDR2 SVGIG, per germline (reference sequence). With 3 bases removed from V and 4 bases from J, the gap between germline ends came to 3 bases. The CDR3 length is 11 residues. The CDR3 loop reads CAWSHNEKLFF. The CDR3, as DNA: TGTGCCTGGAGCCATAATGAAAAACTGTTTTTT.

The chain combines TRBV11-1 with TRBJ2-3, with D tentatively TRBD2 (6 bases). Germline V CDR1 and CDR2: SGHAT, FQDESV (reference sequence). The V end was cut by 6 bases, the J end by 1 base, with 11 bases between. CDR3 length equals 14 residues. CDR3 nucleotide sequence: TGTGCCAGCAGTCTAGCGTATCGCACAGATACGCAGTATTTT. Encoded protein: CASSLAYRTDTQYF.